The 14 T cell receptor beta chains below come from one sample, sequenced in a study of CD8+ T cells in alopecia areata. RNA was extracted and reverse transcribed into cDNA as the sequencing template. Assay used: immunoSEQ multiplex PCR; TCRdb lists only in-frame clones, some missing. The data show some 240,000 clones, with about three fifths seen just once and around 1.6% held by the top ten. The treatment is: oral pan-JAK inhibitor, 5-10 mg twice daily. This sample comprised CD4+ T cells sorted from blood, obtained at week 4, from a patient treated with tofacitinib. The receptors come from a human donor with alopecia areata.

The rearrangement links TRBV30 to TRBJ2-5; D uncertain. The V end was cut by 2 bases, the J end by 5 bases, with 24 bases between. The CDR3 extends over 17 amino acids. CDR1 and CDR2 (germline): GTSNPN, SVGIG (reference sequence). CDR3 in amino acids: CAWSRQRIPNARETQYF. CDR3 nucleotides: TGTGCCTGGAGTCGCCAGAGAATTCCCAACGCCCGGGAGACCCAGTACTTC.

The rearrangement joins TRBV10-3 to TRBJ2-2; 7 nucleotides agree with TRBD1. CDR1 is ENHRY and CDR2 is SYGVKD in the germline V gene. There are 17 residues in the CDR3. V shed 2 bases and J 1 base; nucleotides not matched to a gene: 7. The CDR3 sequence is CAISEAVGGMNTGELFF. CDR3 DNA sequence: TGTGCCATCAGTGAGGCGGTAGGGGGCATGAACACCGGGGAGCTGTTTTTT.

The rearrangement links TRBV30 to TRBJ2-2; TRBD1 matches 8 bases. Germline CDR1 reads GTSNPN; CDR2 reads SVGIG (reference sequence). The CDR3 sequence is 17 residues long. The V and J ends lost 5 bases and 1 base, in that order; junction bases with no gene match: 12. Written as DNA, the CDR3 is TGTGCCTGGGGTCATATGGTCGGGACAGGGAACACCGGGGAGCTGTTTTTT. Protein: CAWGHMVGTGNTGELFF.

V and J are TRBV5-1 and TRBJ2-3, with 10 bases aligning to TRBD2. CDR1 and CDR2 from the germline V gene are SGHRS and YFSETQ. V lost 4 bases to trimming and J lost 3 bases; unmatched junction nucleotides: 5. The CDR3 is 15 residues long. In nucleotides, the CDR3 is TGCGCCAGCAGCCCCGGACTAGCGGAAACAGATACGCAGTATTTT. The encoded protein is CASSPGLAETDTQYF.

This clone appeared a few times. The CDR3 bases are TGTGCCACCAGCAGAGATCCGCAGGGGGCAGGCGAGCAGTACTTC. The encoded protein is CATSRDPQGAGEQYF. J is TRBJ2-7 and V is TRBV15; 8 bases align to TRBD1. V lost 0 bases, J lost 6 bases, and 7 bases stayed unmatched. Germline values: CDR1 LNHNV, CDR2 YYDKDF (reference sequence). This CDR3 spans 15 amino acids.

The chain couples TRBV5-1 to TRBJ2-6; the match to TRBD1 covers 7 bases. The germline V gene has CDR1 SGHRS and CDR2 YFSETQ. The V gene end was trimmed by 4 bases and the J gene end by 1 base; junction bases not matched to a gene: 5. The length of the CDR3 is 16 residues. The CDR3 here is CASSGTVLSGANVLTF. CDR3 nucleotides: TGCGCCAGCAGCGGGACAGTACTTTCTGGGGCCAACGTCCTGACTTTC.

The chain is built from TRBV29-1 and TRBJ2-3, with a weak D call TRBD2 (6 bases). The V gene's germline CDR1 is SQVTM and CDR2 ANQGSEA. CDR3 length: 13 amino acids. V gave up 4 bases and J gave up 6 bases, with 14 bases separating them. The CDR3 sequence is CSVAVTSRDTQYF. CDR3 in DNA: TGCAGCGTTGCCGTTACTAGCAGGGATACGCAGTATTTT.

This clone appeared a few times. The chain combines TRBV29-1 with TRBJ2-3; a weak D match, TRBD1 (5 bases). The length of the CDR3 is 12 residues. The germline V gene has CDR1 SQVTM and CDR2 ANQGSEA. The CDR3 nucleotides are TGCGGGGCGCTAGACAACTTTGACCCGCAGTATTTT. It is translated as CGALDNFDPQYF.

The chain combines TRBV29-1 with TRBJ1-1, with 7 bases that match TRBD1. The CDR3 length is 14 residues. Germline V gene lookup returns CDR1 SQVTM and CDR2 ANQGSEA. V shed 4 bases and J 1 base; nucleotides not matched to a gene: 6. The CDR3 DNA follows: TGCAGCGTTGCGGACAGGTTGGGGAACACTGAAGCTTTCTTT. This codes for CSVADRLGNTEAFF.

The chain recombines TRBV30 with TRBJ1-3, with unresolved D. Trimming stripped 2 bases from V and 0 bases from J, with 8 bases between. The CDR3 runs to 14 residues. Germline CDR1 is GTSNPN and CDR2 is SVGIG (reference sequence). CDR3: CAWSRVSSGNTIYF. The CDR3 DNA is TGTGCCTGGAGTAGGGTGAGCTCTGGAAACACCATATATTTT.

The CDR3 DNA sequence: TGTGCCAGCAGCTTGCGACAATCTAGCACAGATACGCAGTATTTT. Its translation is CASSLRQSSTDTQYF. V usage is TRBV5-4 and J usage is TRBJ2-3, with D unresolved. The V end was cut by 1 base, the J end by 0 bases, with 9 bases between. Germline CDR1 reads SGHNT; CDR2 reads YYREEE (reference sequence). CDR3 length equals 15 residues.

The chain joins TRBV10-3 to TRBJ1-1; 7 bases are shared with TRBD1. From germline, CDR1 is ENHRY and CDR2 SYGVKD. The trim removed 5 bases at V and 3 bases at J, leaving 6 bases unmatched. This CDR3 spans 14 amino acids. The CDR3 protein is CAISPLGQDTEAFF. CDR3 in DNA: TGTGCCATCAGTCCTCTCGGACAGGACACTGAAGCTTTCTTT.

This clone was observed a single time. The chain recombines TRBV30 with TRBJ2-2; D unresolved. Trimming removed 0 bases from V and 6 bases from J, with 5 bases in between. Germline V lookup: CDR1 GTSNPN, CDR2 SVGIG (reference sequence). The length of the CDR3 is 12 residues. The CDR3: CAWSVLPGELFF. The CDR3 DNA follows: TGTGCCTGGAGTGTCCTCCCCGGGGAGCTGTTTTTT.

The V and J genes are TRBV20-1 and TRBJ2-5; D uncertain. CDR1 and CDR2 from the germline V gene are DFQATT and SNEGSKA (reference sequence). The CDR3 runs 10 residues. V shed 6 bases and J shed 6 bases, with 8 bases lying between them. The CDR3 DNA is TGCAGTGCCCCTCAGAAGACCCAGTACTTC. Its translation: CSAPQKTQYF.